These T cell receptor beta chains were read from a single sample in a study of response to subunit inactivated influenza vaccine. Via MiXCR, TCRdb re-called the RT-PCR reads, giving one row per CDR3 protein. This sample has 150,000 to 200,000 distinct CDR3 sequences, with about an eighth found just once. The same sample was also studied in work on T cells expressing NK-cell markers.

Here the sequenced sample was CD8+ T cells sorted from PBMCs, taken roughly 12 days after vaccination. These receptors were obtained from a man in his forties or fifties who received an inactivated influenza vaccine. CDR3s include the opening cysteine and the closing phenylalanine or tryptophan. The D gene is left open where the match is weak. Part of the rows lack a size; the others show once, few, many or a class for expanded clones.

CDR3aa: CASSSGPGARETQYF
CDR3nt: TGTGCCAGCAGCTCTGGCCCGGGGGCGAGAGAGACCCAGTACTTC
d_gene: .
abundance: few
v_gene: TRBV7-9
j_gene: TRBJ2-5

CDR3aa: CASKYGTAYNEQFF
CDR3nt: TGTGCCAGCAAGTACGGGACAGCTTACAATGAGCAGTTCTTC
d_gene: TRBD1
abundance: few
v_gene: TRBV2
j_gene: TRBJ2-1

CDR3aa: CASSPPGTGPTGELFF
CDR3nt: TGTGCCAGCAGCCCCCCCGGGACAGGGCCTACCGGGGAGCTGTTTTTT
d_gene: TRBD1
abundance: few
v_gene: TRBV9
j_gene: TRBJ2-2

CDR3aa: CASSHGYNEQFF
CDR3nt: TGTGCCAGCAGCCACGGATACAATGAGCAGTTCTTC
d_gene: .
abundance: .
v_gene: TRBV6-2/TRBV6-3
j_gene: TRBJ2-1

CDR3aa: CASRTGANTEAFF
CDR3nt: TGTGCCAGCAGAACAGGGGCGAACACTGAAGCTTTCTTT
d_gene: TRBD1
abundance: few
v_gene: TRBV13
j_gene: TRBJ1-1

CDR3aa: CASSPTRDGTREQYF
CDR3nt: TGTGCCAGCAGCCCAACCCGGGACGGGACGAGGGAGCAGTACTTC
d_gene: .
abundance: many
v_gene: TRBV7-2
j_gene: TRBJ2-7

CDR3aa: CATSDGSGELFF
CDR3nt: TGTGCCACCAGCGATGGATCCGGGGAGCTGTTTTTT
d_gene: .
abundance: few
v_gene: TRBV15
j_gene: TRBJ2-2

CDR3aa: CAISPGTGNTGELFF
CDR3nt: TGTGCCATCAGTCCCGGGACAGGGAACACCGGGGAGCTGTTTTTT
d_gene: TRBD1
abundance: many
v_gene: TRBV10-3
j_gene: TRBJ2-2

CDR3aa: CASSPGFGVLPDTQYF
CDR3nt: TGTGCCAGCAGCCCCGGGTTTGGGGTTCTCCCAGATACGCAGTATTTT
d_gene: .
abundance: once
v_gene: TRBV5-6
j_gene: TRBJ2-3

CDR3aa: CASSVGQYTGELFF
CDR3nt: TGTGCCAGCAGCGTAGGACAGTACACCGGGGAGCTGTTTTTT
d_gene: .
abundance: .
v_gene: TRBV9
j_gene: TRBJ2-2

CDR3aa: CSVDRVGRFF
CDR3nt: TGCAGCGTTGACCGGGTAGGACGGTTCTTC
d_gene: .
abundance: .
v_gene: TRBV29-1
j_gene: TRBJ2-1

CDR3aa: CSARPGPNYEQYF
CDR3nt: TGCAGTGCTAGGCCCGGGCCGAATTACGAGCAGTACTTC
d_gene: .
abundance: .
v_gene: TRBV20-1
j_gene: TRBJ2-7

CDR3aa: CASSQDDMNTEAFF
CDR3nt: TGTGCCAGCAGCCAAGACGACATGAACACTGAAGCTTTCTTT
d_gene: .
abundance: .
v_gene: TRBV4-2
j_gene: TRBJ1-1

CDR3aa: CASGSSFGGNTEAFF
CDR3nt: TGTGCCAGCGGGAGTAGCTTCGGGGGCAACACTGAAGCTTTCTTT
d_gene: .
abundance: .
v_gene: TRBV2
j_gene: TRBJ1-1

CDR3aa: CASSLIRNTGELFF
CDR3nt: TGTGCCAGCAGTTTAATCAGAAACACCGGGGAGCTGTTTTTT
d_gene: .
abundance: few
v_gene: TRBV27
j_gene: TRBJ2-2

CDR3aa: CASSLVWGAVETQYF
CDR3nt: TGTGCCAGCAGCTTAGTGTGGGGGGCCGTGGAGACCCAGTACTTC
d_gene: .
abundance: few
v_gene: TRBV11-2
j_gene: TRBJ2-5

CDR3aa: CASSLTAGGAYNEQFF
CDR3nt: TGTGCCAGTAGTCTAACAGCGGGAGGAGCATACAATGAGCAGTTCTTC
d_gene: TRBD2
abundance: .
v_gene: TRBV19
j_gene: TRBJ2-1

CDR3aa: CATSDFVGYQETQYF
CDR3nt: TGTGCCACCAGTGATTTTGTAGGCTACCAAGAGACCCAGTACTTC
d_gene: .
abundance: few
v_gene: TRBV24-1
j_gene: TRBJ2-5

CDR3aa: CASSFVGRATDTQYF
CDR3nt: TGTGCCAGCAGTTTCGTCGGGAGGGCCACAGATACGCAGTATTTT
d_gene: TRBD2
abundance: few
v_gene: TRBV28
j_gene: TRBJ2-3

CDR3aa: CASSLQDTFLSGNTIYF
CDR3nt: TGTGCCAGCAGCTTACAGGACACCTTCCTCTCTGGAAACACCATATATTTT
d_gene: .
abundance: once
v_gene: TRBV12-3/TRBV12-4
j_gene: TRBJ1-3

CDR3aa: CASSPSSGQLSYEQYF
CDR3nt: TGTGCCAGCTCACCGTCCTCGGGACAGTTAAGCTACGAGCAGTACTTC
d_gene: TRBD1
abundance: few
v_gene: TRBV18
j_gene: TRBJ2-7

CDR3aa: CAWSVAMNQPQHF
CDR3nt: TGTGCCTGGAGTGTAGCGATGAATCAGCCCCAGCATTTT
d_gene: .
abundance: few
v_gene: TRBV30
j_gene: TRBJ1-5